There are many counts of the clone carrying this TCR beta chain. The data belong to a study of T cells in Graves' hyperthyroidism and ophthalmopathy. Study information: Peripheral blood was collected at initial diagnosis, before any treatment.

These patients, aged 18 to 65, had recently diagnosed hyperthyroidism lasting under 2 months. RNA transcripts gave rise to amplified TCR beta CDR3 regions. The primer set for the first-round RT-PCR of the TCR CDR3 was HTBI. TCRdb re-called the multiplex PCR reads through MiXCR, storing one row per CDR3 protein. The sample lists under 400,000 distinct CDR3 sequences, approximately 15% occurring once. CDR3 size: 13 residues. V was clipped by 2 bases and J by 3 bases, with 8 bases between them. The rearrangement links TRBV12-3 or TRBV12-4 to TRBJ2-7; no reliable D call. This clonotype originated in a woman younger than 30 with Graves' hyperthyroidism that later progressed to Graves' ophthalmopathy. The sample comprised blood. The CDR3 here is CASSLSPVYEQYF. CDR3 sequence (DNA): TGTGCCAGCAGTTTATCCCCGGTCTACGAGCAGTACTTC.